These 10 T cell receptor beta chains share one sample of origin, sequenced in a study of cytomegalovirus exposure and HLA in healthy donors. Primers included in the PCR were 60 Vbeta and 13 Jbeta primers. Clones were sequenced by immunoSEQ multiplex PCR, and TCRdb holds only the in-frame ones, with some missing. The repertoire holds 60,000 to 70,000 clones, with 65% to 85% as singletons. The sequenced sample was PBMCs. Receptors were obtained from a woman aged 25 to 39 in good health and CMV-seronegative.

This clone has just one count. CDR3 sequence: CAWSVRGVQETQYF. CDR3 DNA sequence: TGTGCCTGGAGTGTACGGGGGGTTCAAGAGACCCAGTACTTC. This chain uses TRBV30 with TRBJ2-5; TRBD2 agrees at 7 bases. CDR3 size: 14 residues. Germline V gives CDR1 GTSNPN, CDR2 SVGIG (reference sequence). The V gene end was trimmed by 0 bases and the J gene end by 2 bases; junction bases not matched to a gene: 3.

The V gene is TRBV19, the J gene TRBJ1-4; D gene uncertain. The germline CDR1 and CDR2 sequences are LNHDA and SQIVND (reference sequence). The CDR3 extends over 14 amino acids. V lost 5 bases and J 8 bases, leaving 15 bases between the germline ends. This CDR3 is CASSLGQMKEKLFF. The DNA for the CDR3 is TGTGCCAGTAGTTTAGGCCAGATGAAAGAAAAACTGTTTTTT.

Written as DNA, the CDR3 is TGTGCCAGCAGCTTGGTCCTCATACTACAGGGGCCCGGGGAGCTGTTTTTT. Amino acids: CASSLVLILQGPGELFF. V is TRBV5-5 and J is TRBJ2-2, with TRBD1 matching 7 bases. Germline-derived CDR1 and CDR2 are SGHKS and YYEKEE (reference sequence). The CDR3 covers 17 residues. V was clipped by 0 bases and J by 6 bases; unmatched bases: 11.

This clone was observed a single time. Other DNA sequences in the same sample also yield this CDR3. V usage is TRBV9 and J usage is TRBJ1-5, with TRBD1 as a possible D gene (5 bases). Germline V lookup: CDR1 SGDLS, CDR2 YYNGEE. Trimming removed 0 bases from V and 2 bases from J, with 9 bases in between. This CDR3 contains 15 residues. For the CDR3, the DNA is TGTGCCAGCAGCGTAGGGGGGGGTGGCAATCAGCCCCAGCATTTT. Encoded protein: CASSVGGGGNQPQHF.

The rearrangement joins TRBV29-1 to TRBJ2-2; TRBD2 aligns across 7 bases. The CDR3 consists of 15 residues. Germline loops: CDR1 SQVTM, CDR2 ANQGSEA. V dropped 6 bases and J dropped 0; count of bases not matched to a gene: 7. The CDR3 DNA reads as TGCAGCGTGGTAGGGGCGGGGGCGAACACCGGGGAGCTGTTTTTT. It encodes CSVVGAGANTGELFF.

V and J are TRBV27 and TRBJ2-5, with a tentative D call TRBD1 (6 bases). Deletions cut 4 bases from V and 4 bases from J, with 13 bases between. Per germline, CDR1 MNHEY and CDR2 SMNVEV (reference sequence). CDR3 length equals 14 residues. CDR3 bases: TGTGCCAGCAGTTCTTTGGGGGCCAGAGAGACCCAGTACTTC. The encoded protein is CASSSLGARETQYF.

The chain employs TRBV11-2 and TRBJ1-1; D gene unclear. CDR3 length: 13 amino acids. V lost 5 bases and J 3 bases, leaving 10 bases between the germline ends. The germline gives CDR1 SGHAT, CDR2 FQNNGV. The CDR3: CASSIVQDTEAFF. The CDR3 DNA follows: TGTGCCAGCAGCATCGTTCAGGACACTGAAGCTTTCTTT.

V and J are TRBV7-9 and TRBJ1-2; a possible D gene is TRBD1 (5 bases). Between the trimmed V and J ends, which lost 0 bases and 2 bases, there was a span of 10 bases. The CDR3 spans 15 residues. Germline CDR1 reads SEHNR; CDR2 reads FQNEAQ (reference sequence). CDR3 residues: CASSLAQGLNYGYTF. The CDR3 DNA sequence: TGTGCCAGCAGCTTAGCCCAGGGTTTGAACTATGGCTACACCTTC.

V is TRBV7-9 and J is TRBJ2-5, with D possibly being TRBD1 (6 bases). Trimming stripped 1 base from V and 1 base from J, with 13 bases between. Germline assignment: CDR1 SEHNR and CDR2 FQNEAQ (reference sequence). This CDR3 has 16 amino acids. This chain's CDR3 is CASSLGFGGLQETQYF. As DNA, the CDR3 is TGTGCCAGCAGCTTAGGTTTTGGGGGCCTCCAAGAGACCCAGTACTTC.

The chain joins TRBV9 to TRBJ2-5, with 8 bases fitting TRBD1. Trimming at V came to 2 bases and at J to 1 base, leaving 7 bases not matched to a gene. The CDR3 length is 16 residues. Germline-derived CDR1 and CDR2 are SGDLS and YYNGEE. The CDR3 DNA reads TGTGCCAGCAGCGTGGGGGCAGGGGGCGGCCAAGAGACCCAGTACTTC. Its protein is CASSVGAGGGQETQYF.